This entry features one T cell receptor (beta chain) sequence. Its antigen remains unidentified. The data were produced by immunoSEQ multiplex PCR, yet TCRdb's version contains in-frame clones alone and is incomplete. The sample lists over 200,000 clones, more than 75% occurring once. The source of the sample is a study of cytomegalovirus exposure and HLA in healthy donors. Study-level points and caveats: Rare sequences made up most TCRs, while some public TCRs were found in many donors. Cytomegalovirus-associated TCR beta chains were listed, numbering some 150. Per published reports, the classifier diagnosed cytomegalovirus status with high specificity and sensitivity. Confirmation in vitro established that three CMV-associated chains were specific for CMV antigens.

Germline V CDR1 and CDR2: ENHRY, SYGVKD. The CDR3 is made up of 14 amino acids. The trim removed 7 bases at V and 2 bases at J, leaving 5 bases unmatched. This TCR was sampled from a woman under 30 in good health and CMV-seropositive. J is TRBJ2-7 and V is TRBV10-3; 10 bases are a match to TRBD2. Input material: PBMCs. CDR3 nucleotide sequence: TGTGCCATCACCGAGCGGGGGGGGGCCTACGAGCAGTACTTC. It encodes CAITERGGAYEQYF.